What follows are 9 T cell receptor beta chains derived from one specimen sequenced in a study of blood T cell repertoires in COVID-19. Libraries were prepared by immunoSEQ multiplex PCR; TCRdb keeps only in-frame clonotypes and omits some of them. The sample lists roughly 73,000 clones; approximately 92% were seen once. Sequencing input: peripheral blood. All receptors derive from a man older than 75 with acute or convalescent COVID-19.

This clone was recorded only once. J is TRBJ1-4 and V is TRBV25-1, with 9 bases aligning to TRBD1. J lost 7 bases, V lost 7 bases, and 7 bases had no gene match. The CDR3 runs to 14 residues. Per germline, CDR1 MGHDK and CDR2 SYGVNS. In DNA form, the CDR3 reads TGTGCCAGCAAACCGGGACAGGGTATTGAAAAACTGTTTTTT. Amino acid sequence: CASKPGQGIEKLFF.

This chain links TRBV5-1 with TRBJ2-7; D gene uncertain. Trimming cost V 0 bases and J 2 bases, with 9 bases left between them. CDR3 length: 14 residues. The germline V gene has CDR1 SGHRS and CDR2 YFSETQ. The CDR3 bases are TGCGCCAGCAGCTTGGACGGTGGTGCCTACGAGCAGTACTTC. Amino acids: CASSLDGGAYEQYF.

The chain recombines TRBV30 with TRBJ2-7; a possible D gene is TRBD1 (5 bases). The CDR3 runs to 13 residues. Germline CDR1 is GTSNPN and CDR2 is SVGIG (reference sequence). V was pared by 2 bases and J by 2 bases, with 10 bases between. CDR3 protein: CAWSPGPAYEQYF. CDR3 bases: TGTGCCTGGAGTCCAGGGCCAGCCTACGAGCAGTACTTC. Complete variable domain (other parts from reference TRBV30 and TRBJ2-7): SQTIHQWPATLVQPVGSPLSLECTVEGTSNPNLYWYRQAAGRGLQLLFYSVGIGQISSEVPQNLSASRPQDRQFILSSKKLLLSDSGFYLCAWSPGPAYEQYFGPGTRLTVT.

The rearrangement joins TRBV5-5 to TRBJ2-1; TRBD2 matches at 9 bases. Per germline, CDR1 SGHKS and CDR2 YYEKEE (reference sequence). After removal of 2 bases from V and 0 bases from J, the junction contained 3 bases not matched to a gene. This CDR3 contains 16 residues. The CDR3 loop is CASSLIAGDSYNEQFF. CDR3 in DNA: TGTGCCAGCAGCTTAATAGCGGGGGACTCCTACAATGAGCAGTTCTTC.

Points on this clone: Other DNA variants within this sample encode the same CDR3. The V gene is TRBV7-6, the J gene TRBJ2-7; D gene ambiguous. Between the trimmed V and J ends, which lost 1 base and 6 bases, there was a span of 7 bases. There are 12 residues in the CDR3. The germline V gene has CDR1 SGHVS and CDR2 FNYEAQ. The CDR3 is CASSLDRSEQYF. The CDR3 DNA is TGTGCCAGCAGCTTAGATAGGAGCGAGCAGTACTTC.

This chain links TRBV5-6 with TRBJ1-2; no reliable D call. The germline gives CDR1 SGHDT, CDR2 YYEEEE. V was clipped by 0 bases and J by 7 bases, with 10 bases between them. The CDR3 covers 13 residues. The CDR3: CASSLVGRGGYTF. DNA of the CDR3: TGTGCCAGCAGCTTGGTAGGGAGAGGTGGCTACACCTTC.

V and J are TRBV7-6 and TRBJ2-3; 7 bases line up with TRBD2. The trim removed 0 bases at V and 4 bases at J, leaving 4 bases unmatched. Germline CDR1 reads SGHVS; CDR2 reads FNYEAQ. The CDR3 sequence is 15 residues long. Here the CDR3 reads CASSLASGVADTQYF. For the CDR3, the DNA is TGTGCCAGCAGCTTAGCCAGCGGGGTCGCAGATACGCAGTATTTT.

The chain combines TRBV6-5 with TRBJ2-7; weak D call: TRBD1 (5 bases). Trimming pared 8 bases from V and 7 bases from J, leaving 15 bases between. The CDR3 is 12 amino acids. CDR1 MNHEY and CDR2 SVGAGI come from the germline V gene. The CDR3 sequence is CASQTVVWEQYF. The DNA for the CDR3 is TGTGCCAGCCAGACAGTTGTCTGGGAGCAGTACTTC.

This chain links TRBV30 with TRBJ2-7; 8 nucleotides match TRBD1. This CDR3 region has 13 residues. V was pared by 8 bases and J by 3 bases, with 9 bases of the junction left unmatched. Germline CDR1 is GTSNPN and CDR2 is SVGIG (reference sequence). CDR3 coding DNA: TGTGCCGGAATGGAGACAGGGGACTACGAGCAGTACTTC. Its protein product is CAGMETGDYEQYF.